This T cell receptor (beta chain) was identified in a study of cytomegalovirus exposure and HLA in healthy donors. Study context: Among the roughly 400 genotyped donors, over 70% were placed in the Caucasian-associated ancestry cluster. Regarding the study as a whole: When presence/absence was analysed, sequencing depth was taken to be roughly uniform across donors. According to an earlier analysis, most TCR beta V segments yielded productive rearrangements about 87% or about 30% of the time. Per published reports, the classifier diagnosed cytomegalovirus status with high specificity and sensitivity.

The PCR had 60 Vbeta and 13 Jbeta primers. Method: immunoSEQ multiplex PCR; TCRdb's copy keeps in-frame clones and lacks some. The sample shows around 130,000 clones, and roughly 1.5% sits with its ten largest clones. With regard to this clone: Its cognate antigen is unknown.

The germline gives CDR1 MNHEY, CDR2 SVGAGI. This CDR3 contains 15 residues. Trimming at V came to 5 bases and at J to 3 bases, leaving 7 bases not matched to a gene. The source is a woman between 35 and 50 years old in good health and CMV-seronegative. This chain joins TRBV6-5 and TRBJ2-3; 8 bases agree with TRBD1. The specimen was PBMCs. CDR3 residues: CASSLDRVRTDTQYF. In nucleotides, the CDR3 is TGTGCCAGCAGTCTGGACAGGGTACGGACAGATACGCAGTATTTT.